Listed here are 21 T cell receptor beta chains from one sample, sequenced in a study of blood T cell repertoires in COVID-19. Data came from immunoSEQ multiplex PCR; TCRdb stores just in-frame clones and leaves some out. Of roughly 150,000 clones listed, 85% to 90% are singletons. Sample: peripheral blood. The receptor set was obtained from a man at least 80 years old with acute or convalescent COVID-19.

The rearrangement links TRBV6-2 or TRBV6-3 to TRBJ2-7; TRBD2 matches at 14 bases. Germline V gives CDR1 MNHEY, CDR2 SVGEGT. This CDR3 has 19 residues. V dropped 6 bases and J dropped 4; count of bases not matched to a gene: 17. CDR3 amino acids: CASSPILDGTSGRRYEQYF. In nucleotides, the CDR3 is TGTGCCAGCAGCCCCATCTTAGACGGGACTAGCGGGAGAAGGTACGAGCAGTACTTC.

The V call is TRBV24-1, the J call TRBJ1-2; D ambiguous. The germline V gene has CDR1 KGHDR and CDR2 SFDVKD. The CDR3 covers 15 residues. V lost 6 bases and J lost 0, with 13 bases in between. The CDR3 region has the DNA TGTGCCACCAGTCCCTCGGGAAAACCTAACTATGGCTACACCTTC. Translating it yields CATSPSGKPNYGYTF.

The chain couples TRBV10-1 to TRBJ2-5; TRBD1 matches at 8 bases. The length of the CDR3 is 15 residues. Trimming removed 4 bases from V and 4 bases from J; junction bases left unmatched: 8. The germline gives CDR1 WNHNN, CDR2 SYGVQD (reference sequence). CDR3 coding DNA: TGCGCCAGCAGTGTTGGTCGCAGGGGGCCAGAGACCCAGTACTTC. This gives the protein CASSVGRRGPETQYF.

The chain links TRBV24-1 to TRBJ2-3, with 11 bases identical to TRBD2. CDR1 is KGHDR, CDR2 SFDVKD, per germline. CDR3 length: 13 residues. The junction had 2 bases not matched to a gene; V was cut back by 7 bases and J by 6 bases. CDR3 sequence: CATRTSGTDTQYF. Written as DNA, the CDR3 is TGTGCCACCAGGACTAGCGGGACGGATACGCAGTATTTT.

The chain combines TRBV19 with TRBJ1-2; unclear D gene. There are 16 residues in the CDR3. Germline loops: CDR1 LNHDA, CDR2 SQIVND (reference sequence). V shed 5 bases and J shed 1 base, with 17 bases lying between them. The CDR3 DNA follows: TGTGCCAGTAGTGTATCCAGGAGGAGGGTTAACTATGGCTACACCTTC. Its protein is CASSVSRRRVNYGYTF.

The gene calls are TRBV19 and TRBJ1-3; 8 nucleotides align to TRBD1. The CDR3 spans 15 residues. The germline gives CDR1 LNHDA, CDR2 SQIVND (reference sequence). Trimming took 5 bases from V and 3 from J; bases not matched to a gene: 6. As DNA, the CDR3 is TGTGCCAGTAGTCTGCAGGGGGCGCTTGGAAACACCATATATTTT. Protein: CASSLQGALGNTIYF. The full variable domain, with the rest looked up from reference TRBV19 and TRBJ1-3, is DGGITQSPKYLFRKEGQNVTLSCEQNLNHDAMYWYRQDPGQGLRLIYYSQIVNDFQKGDIAEGYSVSREKKESFPLTVTSAQKNPTAFYLCASSLQGALGNTIYFGEGSWLTVV.

The V gene is TRBV6-5, the J gene TRBJ2-2; 10 bases match TRBD1. Germline V gene data show CDR1 as MNHEY and CDR2 as SVGAGI. Trimming cost V 7 bases and J 2 bases; bases outside gene matches: 4. This CDR3 has 15 residues. The CDR3 loop reads CASTWDRGNTGELFF. The CDR3 bases are TGTGCCAGCACCTGGGACAGGGGCAACACCGGGGAGCTGTTTTTT.

CDR3 loop: CASSEAQQRGGELFF. CDR3 in DNA: TGCGCCAGCAGTGAGGCTCAGCAGCGGGGCGGGGAGCTGTTTTTT. The genes are TRBV10-2 and TRBJ2-2; 7 positions agree with TRBD2. The CDR3 is 15 residues long. CDR1 WSHSY and CDR2 SAAADI come from the germline V gene. With 2 bases clipped from V and 7 bases from J, the junction kept 7 bases outside the gene matches.

This chain joins TRBV6-6 and TRBJ2-1, with D maybe TRBD1 (5 bases). The CDR3 consists of 15 residues. CDR1 is MNHNY, CDR2 SVGAGI, per germline (reference sequence). V lost 6 bases and J 5 bases, leaving 17 bases between the germline ends. This CDR3 reads CASSDTHKGDNEQFF. In nucleotides, the CDR3 is TGTGCCAGCAGCGATACCCACAAAGGGGACAATGAGCAGTTCTTC.

The V and J genes are TRBV2 and TRBJ2-7; D is ambiguous. Germline V gene sequence: CDR1 SNHLY, CDR2 FYNNEI. This CDR3 region has 13 residues. Trimming pared 4 bases from V and 6 bases from J, leaving 13 bases between. The CDR3 loop is CASSVVRRGEQYF. For the CDR3, the DNA is TGTGCCAGCAGTGTTGTTCGGAGAGGCGAGCAGTACTTC.

The chain joins TRBV5-6 to TRBJ1-5; possible D gene TRBD1, 5 bases. With 0 bases removed from V and 0 bases from J, the gap between germline ends came to 13 bases. CDR1 is SGHDT, CDR2 YYEEEE, per germline. The CDR3 sequence is 17 residues long. The CDR3 protein is CASSLVSVTDSNQPQHF. CDR3 coding DNA: TGTGCCAGCAGCTTGGTTTCTGTGACAGATAGCAATCAGCCCCAGCATTTT.

The chain employs TRBV7-9 and TRBJ1-6, with no clear D. The V end was cut by 5 bases, the J end by 7 bases, with 12 bases between. In germline, CDR1 is SEHNR, CDR2 FQNEAQ (reference sequence). The length of the CDR3 is 14 residues. CDR3 residues: CASSRATENSPLHF. The CDR3 DNA reads TGTGCCAGCAGCCGCGCGACGGAGAATTCACCCCTCCACTTT. Full variable domain (rest looked up from reference TRBV7-9 and TRBJ1-6): DTGVSQNPRHKITKRGQNVTFRCDPISEHNRLYWYRQTLGQGPEFLTYFQNEAQLEKSRLLSDRFSAERPKGSFSTLEIQRTEQGDSAMYLCASSRATENSPLHFGNGTRLTVT.

The J gene is TRBJ2-3, the V gene TRBV3-1 (or the pseudogene TRBV3-2); 7 nucleotides line up with TRBD2. The CDR3 is made up of 17 amino acids. Germline V gene lookup returns CDR1 LGHDT and CDR2 YNNKEL (reference sequence). J lost 0 bases, V lost 1 base, and 7 bases had no gene match. For the CDR3, the DNA is TGTGCCAGCAGCCAAGGACGGGACTACCGTAGCACAGATACGCAGTATTTT. Translating it yields CASSQGRDYRSTDTQYF.

The rearrangement uses TRBV5-1 and TRBJ2-1, with 11 bases matching TRBD2. Trimming removed 0 bases from V and 6 bases from J; junction bases left unmatched: 5. This CDR3 is built from 16 residues. Germline CDR1 and CDR2: SGHRS and YFSETQ. The CDR3 nucleotides are TGCGCCAGCAGCTTGGATCCCGGGACTAGCGGCAATGAGCAGTTCTTC. Translation gives CASSLDPGTSGNEQFF.

V is TRBV2 and J is TRBJ2-1, with 10 bases lining up with TRBD1. Trimming took 6 bases from V and 4 from J; bases not matched to a gene: 6. The germline CDR1 and CDR2 sequences are SNHLY and FYNNEI. The CDR3 has 15 residues. The CDR3 nucleotides read TGTGCCAGCAGGCAGTGGACAGGGGGGTACAATGAGCAGTTCTTC. Translation gives CASRQWTGGYNEQFF.

This sequence joins TRBV9 and TRBJ2-1; the D gene is possibly TRBD2 (6 bases). Per germline, CDR1 SGDLS and CDR2 YYNGEE. The V end was cut by 0 bases, the J end by 8 bases, with 18 bases between. CDR3 length: 16 residues. CDR3 DNA sequence: TGTGCCAGCAGCGTAGTTGGAGGGGCCCCCAGGGATGAGCAGTTCTTC. It yields the protein CASSVVGGAPRDEQFF.

J is TRBJ2-7 and V is TRBV30, with 9 bases that match TRBD1. The junction had 7 bases not matched to a gene; V was cut back by 7 bases and J by 0 bases. This CDR3 comprises 14 residues. The V gene's germline CDR1 is GTSNPN and CDR2 SVGIG (reference sequence). The CDR3 sequence is CASAGQGSSYEQYF. DNA of the CDR3: TGTGCCTCCGCCGGACAGGGGAGCTCCTACGAGCAGTACTTC.

The chain carries TRBV4-1 and TRBJ2-6; 7 positions agree with TRBD1. V was clipped by 1 base and J by 2 bases; unmatched bases: 14. Per germline, CDR1 MGHRA and CDR2 YSYEKL. The CDR3 has 20 amino acids. The CDR3 loop reads CASSQGGADRLLPGANVLTF. The CDR3 DNA reads as TGCGCCAGCAGCCAAGGAGGAGCGGACAGGTTGTTACCTGGGGCCAACGTCCTGACTTTC.

The V and J genes are TRBV9 and TRBJ2-5; D gene ambiguous. This CDR3 has 15 residues. V lost 3 bases to trimming and J lost 7 bases, with 19 bases between them. Germline V CDR1 and CDR2: SGDLS, YYNGEE. DNA of the CDR3: TGTGCCAGCAGCGCCCTCGAACAGACCCCAGGGACCCAGTACTTC. Protein sequence: CASSALEQTPGTQYF.

The DNA of the CDR3 is TGTGCCAGCAGCCTTGTTTCGGGGGGAAAGGGGACTGAAGCTTTCTTT. Translation: CASSLVSGGKGTEAFF. The V call is TRBV7-9, the J call TRBJ1-1, with D possibly TRBD1 on 5 matching bases. The CDR3 extends over 16 amino acids. V lost 5 bases to trimming and J lost 5 bases, with 21 bases between them. Germline CDR1 SEHNR, CDR2 FQNEAQ (reference sequence).

The chain uses TRBV29-1 and TRBJ2-1; 7 positions match TRBD2. This CDR3 has 14 residues. Germline trimming cut 0 bases from V and 15 bases from J; bases unmatched to any gene: 14. Germline CDR1 reads SQVTM; CDR2 reads ANQGSEA. CDR3 sequence (DNA): TGCAGCGTTGAAGAGCGGGGAGCGGGAATGCACCGGTTCTTC. Protein: CSVEERGAGMHRFF.